These 10 T cell receptor beta chains were all obtained from the same sample, sequenced in a study of Tregs in tolerant kidney transplant recipients. Some clones are missing from TCRdb's copy, which holds only in-frame ones; the method was immunoSEQ multiplex PCR. The sample lists thousands of clones; approximately 40% were seen once. Antigen specificity for these receptors is unknown. The sequenced sample was Tregs from blood cultured with allogeneic cells. The receptors originated from a human donor in good health.

CDR3 nucleotide sequence: TGCAGTGCTAGGTTACCCTATGGCTACACCTTC. Its protein product is CSARLPYGYTF. This chain joins TRBV20-1 and TRBJ1-2; D is uncertain. The CDR3 has 11 residues. Germline V lookup: CDR1 DFQATT, CDR2 SNEGSKA (reference sequence). The ends were cut back, 3 bases at V and 4 bases at J, with 6 bases in the middle.

The rearrangement joins TRBV7-3 to TRBJ1-5; possibly TRBD1 for D (5 bases). The CDR3 is made up of 15 amino acids. Looked up from germline, CDR1 is SGHTA and CDR2 is FQGTGA. V lost 2 bases and J lost 2, with 10 bases in between. The CDR3 is CASSLGGRGNQPQHF. The CDR3 nucleotides are TGTGCCAGCAGCTTAGGAGGCAGGGGCAATCAGCCCCAGCATTTT. Drawing the rest from reference TRBV7-3 and TRBJ1-5, the complete variable domain is GAGVSQTPSNKVTEKGKYVELRCDPISGHTALYWYRQSLGQGPEFLIYFQGTGAADDSGLPNDRFFAVRPEGSVSTLKIQRTERGDSAVYLCASSLGGRGNQPQHFGDGTRLSIL.

J is TRBJ1-2 and V is TRBV29-1; tentative D call: TRBD1 (6 bases). The germline CDR1 and CDR2 sequences are SQVTM and ANQGSEA. Trimming stripped 5 bases from V and 8 bases from J, with 15 bases between. The CDR3 covers 12 residues. This CDR3 is CSVLGQLRGYTF. DNA for the CDR3: TGCAGCGTTCTTGGACAGCTTCGGGGCTACACCTTC. The full variable domain, completed using reference TRBV29-1 and TRBJ1-2, is SAVISQKPSRDICQRGTSLTIQCQVDSQVTMMFWYRQQPGQSLTLIATANQGSEATYESGFVIDKFPISRPNLTFSTLTVSNMSPEDSSIYLCSVLGQLRGYTFGSGTRLTVV.

The chain couples TRBV10-3 to TRBJ2-3; 8 bases fit TRBD1. The germline V gene encodes CDR1 ENHRY and CDR2 SYGVKD. V was clipped by 0 bases and J by 2 bases; unmatched bases: 19. The CDR3 consists of 21 residues. CDR3 DNA: TGTGCCATCAGTGAGTCTATGGGGGCCCAGGGGGCCGTCTTACTCACAGATACGCAGTATTTT. Its translation is CAISESMGAQGAVLLTDTQYF.

This rearrangement joins TRBV6-1 to TRBJ1-2; tentatively, D is TRBD1 (6 bases). The CDR3 loop spans 13 amino acids. The germline V gene encodes CDR1 MNHNS and CDR2 SASEGT. V shed 6 bases and J shed 4 bases, with 12 bases lying between them. In DNA, the CDR3 is TGTGCCAGCAGGGTACAGGGTGGCTATGGCTACACCTTC. This gives the protein CASRVQGGYGYTF.

This chain links TRBV5-1 with TRBJ2-1; the D gene could be TRBD1 or TRBD2 (5 bases each). In germline, CDR1 is SGHRS, CDR2 YFSETQ. The V and J ends lost 0 bases and 9 bases respectively, with 13 bases between them. This CDR3 is built from 14 residues. The CDR3 sequence: CASSLEGRVSEQFF. The CDR3 DNA reads as TGCGCCAGCAGCTTGGAGGGGAGAGTGAGTGAGCAGTTCTTC.

The V call is TRBV7-9, the J call TRBJ1-5, with D tentatively TRBD1 (5 bases). Germline CDR1 is SEHNR and CDR2 is FQNEAQ (reference sequence). The CDR3 runs 16 residues. The ends were cut back, 5 bases at V and 5 bases at J, with 19 bases in the middle. CDR3 loop: CASSPTGNFLDQPQHF. The CDR3 DNA follows: TGTGCCAGCAGCCCAACAGGAAACTTCCTTGATCAGCCCCAGCATTTT.

This clone rates as large. The chain employs TRBV18 and TRBJ2-2; D uncertain. This CDR3 contains 15 residues. Trimming removed 6 bases at V and 2 bases at J, with 13 bases between. Germline V lookup: CDR1 KGHSH, CDR2 LQKENI. The CDR3: CASSHRDTNTGELFF. In nucleotides, the CDR3 is TGTGCCAGCTCCCACAGAGACACAAACACCGGGGAGCTGTTTTTT.

The rearrangement joins TRBV5-4 to TRBJ2-2; D is possibly TRBD2 (6 bases). The germline gives CDR1 SGHNT, CDR2 YYREEE (reference sequence). The CDR3 is made up of 16 amino acids. V dropped 4 bases and J dropped 1 base, with 14 bases sitting between them. DNA for the CDR3: TGTGCCAGCAGCAGGGCTGGACTAAAGAACACCGGGGAGCTGTTTTTT. Translating it yields CASSRAGLKNTGELFF.

The chain carries TRBV5-6 and TRBJ1-1; tentative D call: TRBD1 (5 bases). The V gene lost 1 base and the J gene lost 5 bases, with 12 bases spanning the gap. This CDR3 has 14 residues. CDR1 is SGHDT and CDR2 is YYEEEE in the germline V gene. The CDR3 region has the DNA TGTGCCAGCAGCTTGTCCAGGGTATGGACTGAAGCTTTCTTT. Amino acid sequence: CASSLSRVWTEAFF.